This T cell receptor (beta chain) was observed in a study of cytomegalovirus exposure and HLA in healthy donors. This clone was counted a few times. Trimming cost V 2 bases and J 4 bases; bases outside gene matches: 9. This CDR3 is built from 16 residues. Germline V gene data show CDR1 as SNHLY and CDR2 as FYNNEI. Primers included in the PCR were 60 Vbeta and 13 Jbeta primers. TCRdb's table, derived via immunoSEQ multiplex PCR, lists solely in-frame clones and lacks some. The top ten clones hold about 2.5% of a sample with 210,000 or so clones, around 80% of them seen once. This TCR came from a woman aged 60 to 75 in good health and CMV-seropositive. V and J are TRBV2 and TRBJ2-7, with TRBD2 identical over 9 bases. Sequencing input: PBMCs. The CDR3 nucleotides are TGTGCCAGCAGTGAAATCTGGTCTAGCGGGGCTTACGAGCAGTACTTC. Translated, it gives CASSEIWSSGAYEQYF. Drawing the rest from reference TRBV2 and TRBJ2-7, the complete variable domain is EPEVTQTPSHQVTQMGQEVILRCVPISNHLYFYWYRQILGQKVEFLVSFYNNEISEKSEIFDDQFSVERPDGSNFTLKIRSTKLEDSAMYFCASSEIWSSGAYEQYFGPGTRLTVT.